This passage covers 27 T cell receptor beta chains from one sample sequenced in a study of blood T cell repertoires in COVID-19 (TCRdb year 2020). The method was the immunoSEQ multiplex PCR assay. Entries here come from immuneACCESS through TCRdb and include only in-frame sequences with V and J called. Some clones fail to appear in such tables; in the studies checked, an unresolved V gene covers under half of the shortfall, and the cause of the remainder is unknown. The sample records about 230,000 clones, 88% of which are singletons. Of the sample, roughly 2.5% falls within the top ten clones. The specimen was PBMCs or T cells enriched from blood (not recorded which). These receptors were obtained from a woman between 40 and 50 years old with acute COVID-19.

The chain is built from TRBV9 and TRBJ1-2; no reliable D call. The V gene's germline CDR1 is SGDLS and CDR2 YYNGEE. This CDR3 has 16 residues. Trimming shortened V by 4 bases and J by 0 bases, and 16 bases separated the two germline ends. CDR3 amino acids: CASSPVVGVANYGYTF. For the CDR3, the DNA is TGTGCCAGCAGCCCGGTCGTCGGGGTAGCTAACTATGGCTACACCTTC.

The chain employs TRBV7-8 and TRBJ2-7; D is unresolved. Trimming took 3 bases from V and 10 from J, leaving 16 bases between them. CDR1 and CDR2 from the germline V gene are SGHVS and FQNEAQ. The CDR3 totals 13 residues. The CDR3 region has the DNA TGTGCCAGCAGCTTGGGTGACTCCGCCCGACAGTACTTC. Protein product: CASSLGDSARQYF.

The CDR3 DNA reads as TGCGCCAGCAGCCAAGATGTCGGGGGGGCCTCGAAAAACATTCAGTACTTC. It yields the protein CASSQDVGGASKNIQYF. This chain links TRBV4-3 with TRBJ2-4, with 8 bases lining up with TRBD2. After removal of 0 bases from V and 4 bases from J, the junction contained 8 bases not matched to a gene. Germline V CDR1 and CDR2: LGHNA, YSLEER. The CDR3 is 17 amino acids.

The CDR3 DNA sequence: TGCGCCAGCAGTGATGAGGGGGCGACCTACGAGCAGTACTTC. It specifies CASSDEGATYEQYF. This chain joins TRBV10-2 and TRBJ2-7; TRBD1 aligns across 7 bases. In germline, CDR1 is WSHSY, CDR2 SAAADI. V was pared by 3 bases and J by 2 bases, with 4 bases of the junction left unmatched. This CDR3 region has 14 residues.

This chain links TRBV6-2 or TRBV6-3 with TRBJ1-2; D unresolved. V dropped 2 bases and J dropped 4 bases, with 11 bases sitting between them. This CDR3 is 14 amino acids long. The germline CDR1 and CDR2 sequences are MNHEY and SVGEGT. The CDR3 spells CASSYNSRVYGYTF. The CDR3, as DNA: TGTGCCAGCAGTTACAACTCGCGGGTCTATGGCTACACCTTC.

This clone was found once. The chain recombines TRBV6-5 with TRBJ1-6, with 7 bases aligning to TRBD1. The V gene's germline CDR1 is MNHEY and CDR2 SVGAGI. V shed 5 bases, J shed 6 bases, and the junction held 7 bases outside the gene matches. There are 15 residues in the CDR3. The CDR3 region has the DNA TGTGCCAGCAGTACACAGGGGACCGCTAATTCACCCCTCCACTTT. Protein: CASSTQGTANSPLHF.

The J gene is TRBJ2-7, the V gene TRBV6-4, with a weak D call TRBD2 (7 bases). V lost 7 bases and J lost 7, with 14 bases in between. Germline CDR1 is MRHNA and CDR2 is SNTAGT. This CDR3 is 12 amino acids long. The CDR3 here is CASTEEGGEQYF. CDR3 coding DNA: TGTGCCAGCACCGAGGAGGGGGGGGAGCAGTACTTC.

The chain combines TRBV6-6 with TRBJ1-2; D call uncertain. Trimming took off 8 bases at V and 0 bases at J, with 16 bases between the two ends. The CDR3 runs 15 residues. Germline CDR1 and CDR2: MNHNY and SVGAGI (reference sequence). Here the CDR3 DNA reads TGTGCCAGCGTCTGGGTGATTGGAGCTAACTATGGCTACACCTTC. Protein: CASVWVIGANYGYTF.

The rearrangement links TRBV11-3 to TRBJ2-2; D might be TRBD2 (6 bases). Germline V gene data show CDR1 as SGHNT and CDR2 as YENEEA. CDR3 size: 15 residues. V was trimmed by 3 bases and J by 8 bases, leaving 16 bases between them. The CDR3 DNA reads TGTGCCAGCAGCTTCTTAAGGGGAGGACCGGGGGAGCTGTTTTTT. Its translation: CASSFLRGGPGELFF.

The table lists this clone with a count of one. Other DNA sequences within the sample encode an identical CDR3. V gene TRBV29-1 combines with J gene TRBJ1-1, with D unresolved. From germline, CDR1 is SQVTM and CDR2 ANQGSEA. The CDR3 totals 10 residues. With 7 bases removed from V and 2 bases from J, the gap between germline ends came to 5 bases. The CDR3 coding sequence is TGCAGCGCCGGTAACACTGAAGCTTTCTTT. Translation: CSAGNTEAFF.

This clone was counted once. CDR3 sequence: CASSAQTSGGLDEQFF. The CDR3 coding sequence is TGTGCCAGCAGTGCCCAGACTAGCGGGGGGTTGGATGAGCAGTTCTTC. The chain carries TRBV2 and TRBJ2-1, with 13 bases aligning to TRBD2. The V gene end was trimmed by 4 bases and the J gene end by 8 bases; junction bases not matched to a gene: 8. The germline V gene has CDR1 SNHLY and CDR2 FYNNEI. The CDR3 is 16 amino acids.

V usage is TRBV5-6 and J usage is TRBJ1-3, with 7 bases that match TRBD1. The CDR3 covers 14 residues. Trimming cost V 5 bases and J 3 bases; bases outside gene matches: 5. Germline V CDR1 and CDR2: SGHDT, YYEEEE. For the CDR3, the DNA is TGTGCCAGCAGTCTGAACAGGGGTGGAAACACCATATATTTT. Amino acid sequence: CASSLNRGGNTIYF.

The chain couples TRBV5-4 to TRBJ2-3; 9 nucleotides match TRBD1. J lost 6 bases, V lost 4 bases, and 9 bases had no gene match. CDR3 length: 15 residues. Germline loops: CDR1 SGHNT, CDR2 YYREEE (reference sequence). The CDR3 bases are TGTGCCAGCAGCACATACCGGGACAGGGCGGATACGCAGTATTTT. This encodes CASSTYRDRADTQYF.

The chain combines TRBV27 with TRBJ1-4, with a weak D call TRBD1 (6 bases). The CDR3 extends over 15 amino acids. Trimming left V 5 bases short and J 3 bases short, with 13 bases between. Germline V gene data show CDR1 as MNHEY and CDR2 as SMNVEV (reference sequence). CDR3 loop: CASSPRQDSNEKLFF. The CDR3 nucleotides are TGTGCCAGCAGTCCCCGACAGGACTCTAATGAAAAACTGTTTTTT.

This chain connects TRBV9 to TRBJ2-1, with a weak D call TRBD1 (5 bases). V was clipped by 4 bases and J by 5 bases, with 10 bases between them. Looked up from germline, CDR1 is SGDLS and CDR2 is YYNGEE. This CDR3 has 13 amino acids. CDR3 region: CASSSGMDNEQFF. CDR3 sequence (DNA): TGTGCCAGCAGCTCAGGGATGGACAATGAGCAGTTCTTC.

V and J are TRBV7-2 and TRBJ1-2; TRBD1 might be the D (5 bases). Germline V CDR1 and CDR2: SGHTA, FQGNSA. Trimming stripped 1 base from V and 4 bases from J, with 13 bases between. The length of the CDR3 is 15 residues. As DNA, the CDR3 is TGTGCCAGCAGCTTAGATTGGGGCGACCCCTATGGCTACACCTTC. Its translation: CASSLDWGDPYGYTF.

The V gene is TRBV2, the J gene TRBJ2-7, with TRBD1 identical over 9 bases. The CDR3 is 14 amino acids. The ends lost 6 bases at V and 1 base at J; junction bases unmatched: 4. In germline, CDR1 is SNHLY, CDR2 FYNNEI. The CDR3 region is CASSTQGASYEQYF. Written as DNA, the CDR3 is TGTGCCAGCAGCACACAGGGGGCGTCCTACGAGCAGTACTTC.

The chain recombines TRBV11-2 with TRBJ1-1; no firm D call. Germline lookup yields CDR1 SGHAT and CDR2 FQNNGV. Trimming pared 6 bases from V and 11 bases from J, leaving 31 bases between. CDR3 length: 17 residues. In DNA, the CDR3 is TGTGCCAGCAGTCGGCGGGCTTGGGAAAATGAAAGGATTGACGCTTTCTTT. It codes for CASSRRAWENERIDAFF.

The V call is TRBV10-2, the J call TRBJ2-7, with TRBD2 matching 8 bases. Per germline, CDR1 WSHSY and CDR2 SAAADI. The junction had 10 bases not matched to a gene; V was cut back by 1 base and J by 11 bases. The CDR3 consists of 14 residues. DNA of the CDR3: TGCGCCAGCAGTGAGTTGATTCGGGAGGGCCACAAGTACGTC. The encoded protein is CASSELIREGHKYV.

This chain connects TRBV28 to TRBJ1-1; the D gene is possibly TRBD1 (6 bases). Germline CDR1 and CDR2: MDHEN and SYDVKM. The V end was cut by 5 bases, the J end by 5 bases, with 18 bases between. This CDR3 region has 15 residues. The CDR3 DNA is TGTGCCAGCAGTCCTCCTCGCGGGGGCCGAACTGAAGCTTTCTTT. This codes for CASSPPRGGRTEAFF.

V gene TRBV5-4 combines with J gene TRBJ1-6; TRBD1 aligns across 9 bases. Germline CDR1 SGHNT, CDR2 YYREEE (reference sequence). The junction had 8 bases not matched to a gene; V was cut back by 3 bases and J by 7 bases. CDR3 length: 16 residues. Here the CDR3 DNA reads TGTGCCAGCAGCTCCGGGACAGGGAGGACGAATTCACCCCTCCACTTT. Its protein product is CASSSGTGRTNSPLHF.

This clone is a singleton in its sample. The chain combines TRBV5-1 with TRBJ1-2; 9 bases agree with TRBD1. CDR1 and CDR2 (germline): SGHRS, YFSETQ. Trimming at V came to 4 bases and at J to 4 bases, leaving 5 bases not matched to a gene. The CDR3 consists of 14 residues. CDR3 nucleotide sequence: TGCGCCAGCAGCCAGGGACAGGGAGGCTATGGCTACACCTTC. Translating it yields CASSQGQGGYGYTF.

This clone has a single count. The chain has TRBV6-5 and TRBJ1-4; TRBD1 matches at 7 bases. The CDR3 is 13 amino acids. The trim removed 8 bases at V and 10 bases at J, leaving 10 bases unmatched. Per germline, CDR1 MNHEY and CDR2 SVGAGI. The CDR3 region has the DNA TGTGCCAGCGCGGAAGGGGGCTTCGGAAAACTGTTTTTT. Translating gives CASAEGGFGKLFF.

This chain links TRBV27 with TRBJ2-1, with a possible D match to TRBD2 (5 bases). Trimming took 5 bases from V and 2 from J, leaving 16 bases between them. The V gene's germline CDR1 is MNHEY and CDR2 SMNVEV (reference sequence). CDR3 length equals 16 residues. The CDR3: CASSPPPGVPYNEQFF. CDR3 DNA sequence: TGTGCCAGCAGTCCCCCCCCCGGGGTCCCCTACAATGAGCAGTTCTTC.

The gene calls are TRBV2 and TRBJ2-1; 11 bases are a match to TRBD1. This CDR3 is built from 16 residues. Germline lookup yields CDR1 SNHLY and CDR2 FYNNEI. The junction had 9 bases not matched to a gene; V was cut back by 5 bases and J by 6 bases. The CDR3 DNA reads TGTGCCAGCAGTCCTCCGGGACAGGGGGTTTTCAATGAGCAGTTCTTC. It translates to CASSPPGQGVFNEQFF.

The CDR3 region has the DNA TGCGCCAGCAGCTTGGCCGGGACAGGGAGGAACACCATATATTTT. Its protein is CASSLAGTGRNTIYF. This chain connects TRBV5-1 to TRBJ1-3; 9 bases fit TRBD1. There are 15 residues in the CDR3. Unmatched junction bases numbered 5, after V lost 0 bases and J lost 7 bases. In germline, CDR1 is SGHRS, CDR2 YFSETQ. Together with reference TRBV5-1 and TRBJ1-3, the CDR3 gives the full variable domain: KAGVTQTPRYLIKTRGQQVTLSCSPISGHRSVSWYQQTPGQGLQFLFEYFSETQRNKGNFPGRFSGRQFSNSRSEMNVSTLELGDSALYLCASSLAGTGRNTIYFGEGSWLTVV.

Comment on this clone: Other nucleotide sequences in the sample specify the same CDR3. The V call is TRBV27, the J call TRBJ1-2; 7 bases fit TRBD1. Germline CDR1 is MNHEY and CDR2 is SMNVEV (reference sequence). This CDR3 comprises 14 residues. The V gene end was trimmed by 5 bases and the J gene end by 0 bases; junction bases not matched to a gene: 3. The chain's CDR3 is CASSPDRANYGYTF. The CDR3 coding sequence is TGTGCCAGCAGTCCCGACAGGGCTAACTATGGCTACACCTTC.